Listed below are T cell receptor beta chains from one sample, sequenced in a study of blood T cell repertoires in COVID-19. Only in-frame clones appear in the TCRdb table, and some are missing; sequencing was by immunoSEQ multiplex PCR. The sample has more than 200,000 clones, more than 65% seen once. The source material was peripheral blood. The receptors here all came from a woman in her thirties or forties with active or convalescent COVID-19. Each CDR3 is given with its conserved first and last residue. Fields, in order: J gene, clone size, V gene, D gene, CDR3 protein, CDR3 DNA. A D gene is named only where the DNA matches it firmly. Expanded clones get a size class; other rows say once, few or many, or leave the size out.

TRBJ1-1	-	TRBV5-1	-	CASSPRGGGTEAFF	TGCGCCAGCAGCCCCCGAGGAGGAGGCACTGAAGCTTTCTTT
TRBJ2-3	-	TRBV5-1	-	CATSPGLGVTDTQYF	TGCGCCACTTCCCCCGGCCTAGGGGTTACAGATACGCAGTATTTT
TRBJ1-2	-	TRBV5-4	-	CASSLGPYNYGYTF	TGTGCCAGCAGCTTGGGGCCGTATAACTATGGCTACACCTTC
TRBJ2-5	-	TRBV5-1	TRBD1	CASSFSTGERETQYF	TGCGCCAGCAGCTTCTCGACAGGGGAGAGGGAGACCCAGTACTTC
TRBJ1-6	-	TRBV30	TRBD1	CAWSQGGGNSPLHF	TGTGCCTGGAGTCAAGGGGGCGGTAATTCACCCCTCCACTTT
TRBJ2-1	-	TRBV5-4	TRBD1	CASSSGGTVEQFF	TGTGCCAGCAGCTCAGGGGGTACAGTTGAGCAGTTCTTC
TRBJ1-2	-	TRBV2	-	CASSDAIYGYTF	TGTGCCAGCAGTGATGCTATCTATGGCTACACCTTC
TRBJ2-7	-	TRBV2	-	CASTLYGAYEQYF	TGTGCCAGCACCCTTTACGGTGCCTACGAGCAGTACTTC
TRBJ1-5	-	TRBV13	TRBD1	CASSLGQGTPQHF	TGTGCCAGCAGCTTGGGACAGGGGACGCCCCAGCATTTT
TRBJ2-2	few	TRBV10-1	TRBD1	CASSRDRGPGAGELFF	TGCGCCAGCAGTCGGGACAGGGGGCCAGGGGCCGGGGAGCTGTTTTTT
TRBJ2-3	-	TRBV7-9	TRBD1	CASSSRDRGLDTQYF	TGTGCCAGCAGCTCCCGGGACAGGGGCTTAGATACGCAGTATTTT
TRBJ1-5	-	TRBV2	TRBD1	CASRPRQGLQPQHF	TGTGCCAGCAGGCCAAGACAGGGTTTACAGCCCCAGCATTTT
TRBJ1-5	few	TRBV7-8	-	CASSLRLGQINQPQHF	TGTGCCAGCAGCTTAAGGCTCGGACAGATCAATCAGCCCCAGCATTTT
TRBJ2-1	-	TRBV19	-	CASSIRRVSHNEQFF	TGTGCCAGTAGTATAAGGAGGGTCTCACACAATGAGCAGTTCTTC
TRBJ1-2	-	TRBV18	TRBD1	CASSPGQGVNYGYTF	TGTGCCAGCTCACCCGGACAGGGGGTTAACTATGGCTACACCTTC
TRBJ2-5	once	TRBV6-6	TRBD1	CASRTGGASFRETQYF	TGTGCCAGCAGGACAGGGGGCGCGAGTTTTAGAGAGACCCAGTACTTC
TRBJ1-1	-	TRBV19	TRBD1	CASMGTGGRNTEAFF	TGTGCCAGTATGGGAACAGGGGGTAGGAACACTGAAGCTTTCTTT
TRBJ2-7	-	TRBV5-4	TRBD1	CASSHPGQGYEQYF	TGTGCCAGCAGCCACCCGGGACAGGGATACGAGCAGTACTTC
TRBJ2-5	-	TRBV18	-	CASSLRVAETQYF	TGTGCCAGCTCTCTTCGGGTAGCGGAGACCCAGTACTTC
TRBJ2-2	few	TRBV7-3	TRBD2	CASSLGLAGGTGELFF	TGTGCCAGCAGCTTGGGACTAGCGGGGGGAACCGGGGAGCTGTTTTTT
TRBJ2-3	-	TRBV12-5	TRBD1	CASGSLTGATGTQYF	TGTGCTAGTGGCTCTTTGACAGGGGCTACAGGTACGCAGTATTTT
TRBJ2-4	-	TRBV27	TRBD1	CASSPDRGRTILAKNIQYF	TGTGCCAGCAGTCCCGACAGGGGGCGGACGATTCTAGCCAAAAACATTCAGTACTTC
TRBJ2-1	-	TRBV6-1	TRBD2	CASSEAGLAGWEQFF	TGTGCCAGCAGTGAAGCCGGGCTAGCGGGGTGGGAGCAGTTCTTC
TRBJ1-1	-	TRBV27	-	CASSLWAGANTEAFF	TGTGCCAGCAGTTTATGGGCAGGGGCCAACACTGAAGCTTTCTTT
TRBJ2-3	-	TRBV9	TRBD1	CASSAPGTGSYGGTDTQYF	TGTGCCAGCAGCGCACCCGGGACAGGGAGTTACGGGGGGACAGATACGCAGTATTTT
TRBJ2-5	once	TRBV5-1	TRBD2	CASSSRLAGGVETQYF	TGCGCCAGCAGCTCCCGGCTAGCGGGGGGTGTTGAGACCCAGTACTTC
TRBJ2-5	-	TRBV27	-	CASSPSTARKETQYF	TGTGCCAGCAGCCCATCGACAGCTAGGAAAGAGACCCAGTACTTC
TRBJ1-5	-	TRBV18	-	CASSRPGGSNQPQHF	TGTGCCAGCTCTAGGCCTGGAGGTAGCAATCAGCCCCAGCATTTT
TRBJ2-7	-	TRBV4-1	TRBD1	CASSPRQGSSYEQYF	TGCGCCAGCAGCCCTAGACAGGGTAGCTCCTACGAGCAGTACTTC
TRBJ1-1	-	TRBV13	-	CASSPRTENTEAFF	TGTGCCAGCAGCCCCAGGACAGAGAACACTGAAGCTTTCTTT
TRBJ1-2	-	TRBV3-1/TRBV3-2	TRBD1	CASSQSDRGQGYTF	TGTGCCAGCAGCCAATCGGACAGGGGGCAGGGCTACACCTTC
TRBJ2-5	-	TRBV2	TRBD1	CASTRQGGETQYF	TGTGCCAGCACCCGACAGGGGGGAGAGACCCAGTACTTC
TRBJ1-2	-	TRBV2	-	CASIGLAQGISGYTF	TGTGCCAGCATCGGGTTAGCACAGGGAATCTCTGGCTACACCTTC
TRBJ2-1	-	TRBV7-9	TRBD2	CASSPDLAGGRYNEQFF	TGTGCCAGCAGCCCCGACCTAGCGGGGGGGCGGTACAATGAGCAGTTCTTC
TRBJ1-2	-	TRBV15	-	CATSRDSYGYTF	TGTGCCACCAGCAGGGACTCTTATGGCTACACCTTC
TRBJ2-7	-	TRBV5-1	TRBD2	CASSLGGGGAFEQYF	TGCGCCAGCAGCTTGGGTGGCGGGGGGGCCTTCGAGCAGTACTTC
TRBJ1-4	-	TRBV4-1	-	CASSPGLLEKLFF	TGCGCCAGCAGCCCCGGGTTATTGGAAAAACTGTTTTTT
TRBJ1-4	-	TRBV5-1	TRBD1	CASSAGTGSGEKLFF	TGCGCCAGCAGCGCCGGGACAGGGTCGGGTGAAAAACTGTTTTTT
TRBJ1-2	few	TRBV4-2	-	CASSQKQGLVGYTF	TGTGCCAGCAGCCAGAAGCAGGGATTAGTAGGCTACACCTTC
TRBJ2-5	-	TRBV7-3	TRBD2	CASSPGGSGGRKTQYF	TGTGCCAGCAGCCCGGGGGGCAGCGGGGGGAGGAAGACCCAGTACTTC
TRBJ2-7	-	TRBV10-2	-	CASSFPPRNYEQYF	TGCGCCAGCAGTTTTCCTCCTAGGAACTACGAGCAGTACTTC
TRBJ2-3	once	TRBV19	TRBD2	CASSMGLAATDTQYF	TGTGCCAGTAGTATGGGCCTAGCGGCCACAGATACGCAGTATTTT
TRBJ1-2	once	TRBV29-1	TRBD1	CSVAQQGANYGYTF	TGCAGCGTTGCTCAACAGGGGGCTAACTATGGCTACACCTTC
TRBJ1-1	few	TRBV9	TRBD1	CASSAYGQGEEAFF	TGTGCCAGCAGCGCCTACGGACAGGGCGAGGAAGCTTTCTTT
TRBJ2-1	-	TRBV30	-	CAWSTAGYNEQFF	TGTGCCTGGAGCACAGCAGGTTACAATGAGCAGTTCTTC
TRBJ1-4	-	TRBV29-1	TRBD1	CSVQGQGGLNEKLFF	TGCAGCGTCCAAGGACAGGGAGGGTTGAATGAAAAACTGTTTTTT
TRBJ2-1	once	TRBV2	TRBD2	CASTAGELFF	TGTGCCAGCACTGCGGGGGAGTTGTTCTTC
TRBJ2-7	few	TRBV5-1	-	CASSLGSFEYEQYF	TGCGCCAGCAGCTTGGGTAGTTTTGAATACGAGCAGTACTTC
TRBJ2-3	-	TRBV3-1/TRBV3-2	TRBD2	CASSRRLAGLSTDTQYF	TGTGCCAGCAGCCGCCGGCTAGCGGGGCTCAGCACAGATACGCAGTATTTT
TRBJ1-6	-	TRBV25-1	-	CASSFGVRADLHF	TGTGCCAGCAGTTTTGGGGTCAGGGCGGACCTCCACTTT
TRBJ2-1	-	TRBV18	TRBD1	CASSPPGQTLNEQFF	TGTGCCAGCTCACCTCCGGGACAGACCCTCAATGAGCAGTTCTTC
TRBJ1-2	-	TRBV29-1	-	CSVLRYGYTF	TGCAGCGTTCTCCGCTATGGCTACACCTTC
TRBJ2-6	-	TRBV5-8	TRBD1	CASSLEWTGEISSGANVLTF	TGTGCCAGCAGCTTGGAGTGGACAGGAGAAATAAGCTCTGGGGCCAACGTCCTGACTTTC
TRBJ2-5	-	TRBV27	-	CASSSDRVGPGGTQYF	TGTGCCAGCAGTTCGGACAGGGTGGGACCGGGAGGGACCCAGTACTTC
TRBJ2-4	-	TRBV12-3/TRBV12-4	-	CASSTIAKNIQYF	TGTGCCAGCAGCACTATAGCCAAAAACATTCAGTACTTC